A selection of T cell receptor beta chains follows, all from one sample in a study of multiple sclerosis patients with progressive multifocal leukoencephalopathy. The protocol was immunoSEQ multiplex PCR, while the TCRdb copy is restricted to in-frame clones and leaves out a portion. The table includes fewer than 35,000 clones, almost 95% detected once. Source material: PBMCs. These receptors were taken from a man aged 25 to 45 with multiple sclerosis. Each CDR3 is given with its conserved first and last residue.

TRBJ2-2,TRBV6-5,CASSRLAGTGELFF
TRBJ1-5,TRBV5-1,CARRTGTPFSNQPQHF
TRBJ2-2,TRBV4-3,CASSQGSLGELFF
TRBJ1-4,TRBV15,CATGRGKYEKLFF
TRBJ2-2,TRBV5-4,CASSQEGTNTGELFF
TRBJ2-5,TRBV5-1,CASSLLSGGMETQYF
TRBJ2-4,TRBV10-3,CAISEAKGGAQYF
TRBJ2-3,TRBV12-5,CASGLIRGLRVDTQYF
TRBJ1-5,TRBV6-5,CASSWAMSQPQHF
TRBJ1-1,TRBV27,CASSLLMNTEAFF
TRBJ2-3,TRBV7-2,CASSPDSGMANTQYF
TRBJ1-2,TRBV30,CAFDDYGYTF
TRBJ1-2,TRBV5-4,CASSLEINYGYTF
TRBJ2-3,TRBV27,CASSPYSSTDTQYF
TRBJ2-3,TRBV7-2,CASSILAGVSDTQYF
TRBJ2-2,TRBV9,CASSVGQGADGELFF
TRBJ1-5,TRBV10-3,CAISEGTARQPQHF
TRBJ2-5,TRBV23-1,CASVQRGTQETQYF
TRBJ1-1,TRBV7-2,CASSYGRNMNTEAFF
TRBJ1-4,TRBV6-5,CASSYSNLPYEKLFF
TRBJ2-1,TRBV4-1,CASSQDTSGAYNEQFF
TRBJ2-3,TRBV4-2,CASSQLTGGTDTQYF
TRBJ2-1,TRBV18,CASSPGVAGINEQFF
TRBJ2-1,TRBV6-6,CASSGVNYAGEQFF
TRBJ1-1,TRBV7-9,CASSLVKDTEAFF
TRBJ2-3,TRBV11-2,CASSLRPGGGDTQYF
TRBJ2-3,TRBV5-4,CASSPGLAGGPGEDTQYF
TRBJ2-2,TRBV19,CASSIEFRRGELFF
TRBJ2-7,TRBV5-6,CASSNSGRGRHEQYF
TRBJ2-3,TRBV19,CASSEVAGPRPDTQYF
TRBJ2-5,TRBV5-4,CASSRDLAGVGETQYF
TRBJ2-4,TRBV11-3,CASSLGENIQYF
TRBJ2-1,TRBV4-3,CASSPSGGKGSEQFF
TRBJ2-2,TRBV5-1,CASSSGTANTGELFF
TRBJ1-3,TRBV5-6,CASSLDRATSGNTIYF
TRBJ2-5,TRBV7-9,CASSFHLGATQYF
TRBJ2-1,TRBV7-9,CASSSSTGSRGEQFF
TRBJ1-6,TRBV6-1,CASRGQASYNSPLHF
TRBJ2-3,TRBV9,CASSVRDLDTQYF
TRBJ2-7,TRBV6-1,CASSEDSTREQYF
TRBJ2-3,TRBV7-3,CASSKGTSGSTDTQYF